What follows are 27 T cell receptor beta chains derived from one specimen sequenced in a study of shared T cell receptors in the human thymus. Profiled with immunoSEQ multiplex PCR; TCRdb holds only in-frame clones, not every one. Of some 400,000 clones in the sample, around 95% are singletons; the top ten hold 0.015% to 0.025%. The sample consisted of thymocytes. The receptors originated from a human donor.

The chain combines TRBV7-8 with TRBJ2-7; D is undetermined. Trimming removed 0 bases from V and 0 bases from J, with 12 bases in between. Germline V gene sequence: CDR1 SGHVS, CDR2 FQNEAQ. The CDR3 runs to 16 residues. CDR3 amino acids: CASSLARTACSYEQYF. The CDR3 DNA reads as TGTGCCAGCAGCTTAGCCCGGACGGCTTGCTCCTACGAGCAGTACTTC.

The genes are TRBV30 and TRBJ2-3; a weak D match, TRBD2 (5 bases). V was shortened by 3 bases and J by 3 bases, with 16 bases between the two germline ends. The CDR3 is 15 amino acids. The germline V gene has CDR1 GTSNPN and CDR2 SVGIG (reference sequence). CDR3 in amino acids: CAWREGWALTDTQYF. In DNA, the CDR3 is TGTGCCTGGAGAGAGGGATGGGCATTAACAGATACGCAGTATTTT.

The chain links TRBV28 to TRBJ2-7; 7 nucleotides align to TRBD2. The germline V gene encodes CDR1 MDHEN and CDR2 SYDVKM. The ends lost 2 bases at V and 0 bases at J; junction bases unmatched: 4. The CDR3 extends over 15 amino acids. The CDR3 nucleotides are TGTGCCAGCAGTTTAGAGCGGGGCCTCTCCTACGAGCAGTACTTC. Protein product: CASSLERGLSYEQYF.

This chain joins TRBV4-3 and TRBJ1-5; D remains ambiguous. CDR3 length: 18 residues. Looked up from germline, CDR1 is LGHNA and CDR2 is YSLEER. With 0 bases removed from V and 0 bases from J, the gap between germline ends came to 15 bases. The CDR3 region has the DNA TGCGCCAGCAGCCAAGAGCCTAAGGCAGAGAATAGCAATCAGCCCCAGCATTTT. It codes for CASSQEPKAENSNQPQHF.

V usage is TRBV5-6 and J usage is TRBJ1-2; D ambiguous. The V and J ends lost 1 base and 4 bases respectively, with 2 bases between them. CDR1 SGHDT and CDR2 YYEEEE come from the germline V gene. The CDR3 extends over 11 amino acids. CDR3 nucleotides: TGTGCCAGCAGCTTGCCCTATGGCTACACCTTC. It is translated as CASSLPYGYTF.

The rearrangement links TRBV5-8 to TRBJ2-7; TRBD2 agrees at 10 bases. V gave up 2 bases and J gave up 7 bases; unmatched junction bases: 6. CDR3 length: 14 residues. Germline V CDR1 and CDR2: SGHTS, YDEGEE. The CDR3 sequence is CASSFGTSVREQYF. The CDR3 DNA reads TGTGCCAGCAGCTTTGGGACTAGCGTAAGGGAGCAGTACTTC.

This chain joins TRBV29-1 and TRBJ1-1; the D is unclear. Trimming stripped 0 bases from V and 0 bases from J, with 11 bases between. The CDR3 extends over 15 amino acids. Germline loops: CDR1 SQVTM, CDR2 ANQGSEA. CDR3 protein: CSVEDWGILNTEAFF. The CDR3 DNA reads as TGCAGCGTTGAAGATTGGGGAATCCTGAACACTGAAGCTTTCTTT.

The chain recombines TRBV28 with TRBJ2-3; D may correspond to TRBD1 or TRBD2 (5 bases each). Between the trimmed V and J ends, which lost 4 bases and 2 bases, there was a span of 16 bases. Germline CDR1 reads MDHEN; CDR2 reads SYDVKM. This CDR3 has 16 amino acids. The CDR3 nucleotides read TGTGCCAGCAGTTGCCCCGGGACGGGACCCACAGATACGCAGTATTTT. Protein sequence: CASSCPGTGPTDTQYF.

The chain is built from TRBV5-1 and TRBJ2-6; 7 nucleotides agree with TRBD1. This CDR3 is built from 19 residues. In germline, CDR1 is SGHRS, CDR2 YFSETQ. V lost 1 base and J lost 1; bases outside the gene matches: 11. The CDR3, as DNA: TGCGCCAGCAGCTTGACCGGGACAGCCGAAACGTCTGGGGCCAACGTCCTGACTTTC. It codes for CASSLTGTAETSGANVLTF.

The chain is built from TRBV14 and TRBJ2-2; 14 bases are a match to TRBD2. Germline V lookup: CDR1 SGHDN, CDR2 FVKESK. The CDR3 is 19 amino acids. V dropped 3 bases and J dropped 4; count of bases not matched to a gene: 10. The CDR3 DNA sequence: TGTGCCAGCAGCCAGCTCGGGACTAGCGGGAGTACTAGCACCGGGGAGCTGTTTTTT. Protein sequence: CASSQLGTSGSTSTGELFF.

This chain uses TRBV11-2 with TRBJ1-2; 7 nucleotides line up with TRBD1. With 0 bases clipped from V and 4 bases from J, the junction kept 5 bases outside the gene matches. The length of the CDR3 is 15 residues. CDR1 and CDR2 (germline): SGHAT, FQNNGV. The CDR3 DNA follows: TGTGCCAGCAGCTTAGATTTCCCAGGGGGCTATGGCTACACCTTC. Residues: CASSLDFPGGYGYTF. Full variable domain (outside the CDR3, taken from reference TRBV11-2 and TRBJ1-2): EAGVAQSPRYKIIEKRQSVAFWCNPISGHATLYWYQQILGQGPKLLIQFQNNGVVDDSQLPKDRFSAERLKGVDSTLKIQPAKLEDSAVYLCASSLDFPGGYGYTFGSGTRLTVV.

Only one count was recorded for this clone. The chain couples TRBV15 to TRBJ2-1; TRBD2 matches at 8 bases. The CDR3 length is 16 residues. V shed 0 bases, J shed 7 bases, and the junction held 8 bases outside the gene matches. In germline, CDR1 is LNHNV, CDR2 YYDKDF (reference sequence). The CDR3: CATSRDPPSGSNEQFF. DNA of the CDR3: TGTGCCACCAGCAGAGATCCGCCTAGCGGGTCGAATGAGCAGTTCTTC.

The V and J genes are TRBV4-2 and TRBJ2-3; 7 bases fit TRBD2. The junction had 6 bases not matched to a gene; V was cut back by 0 bases and J by 6 bases. The germline V gene has CDR1 LGHNA and CDR2 YNFKEQ. The CDR3 is 15 amino acids. CDR3 region: CASSQDRAGADTQYF. The CDR3 bases are TGTGCCAGCAGCCAAGATCGGGCGGGAGCGGATACGCAGTATTTT.

V usage is TRBV5-3 and J usage is TRBJ2-1; 8 bases are a match to TRBD2. TRBV5-3 is classed as an ORF, of uncertain function. V was clipped by 5 bases and J by 2 bases; unmatched bases: 12. This CDR3 region has 17 residues. CDR3 sequence: CARSWVSGSGTYNEQFF. The CDR3, as DNA: TGTGCCAGAAGTTGGGTGAGCGGGAGTGGAACCTACAATGAGCAGTTCTTC.

V is TRBV11-3 and J is TRBJ2-1, with 13 bases lining up with TRBD2. The V gene's germline CDR1 is SGHNT and CDR2 YENEEA. The CDR3 is 17 amino acids. V shed 2 bases, J shed 7 bases, and the junction held 8 bases outside the gene matches. As DNA, the CDR3 is TGTGCCAGCAGCTTAAATCGGACTAGCGGGAGTAAAAATGAGCAGTTCTTC. This sequence encodes CASSLNRTSGSKNEQFF.

The chain employs TRBV19 and TRBJ1-4; possible D gene TRBD1, 6 bases. Germline CDR1 LNHDA, CDR2 SQIVND (reference sequence). V was shortened by 2 bases and J by 0 bases, with 10 bases between the two germline ends. This CDR3 region has 16 residues. The CDR3 reads CASSIRGYATNEKLFF. The CDR3 nucleotides are TGTGCCAGTAGTATAAGGGGGTATGCAACTAATGAAAAACTGTTTTTT. Using reference TRBV19 and TRBJ1-4 for the parts outside the CDR3, the full variable domain is DGGITQSPKYLFRKEGQNVTLSCEQNLNHDAMYWYRQDPGQGLRLIYYSQIVNDFQKGDIAEGYSVSREKKESFPLTVTSAQKNPTAFYLCASSIRGYATNEKLFFGSGTQLSVL.

The chain is built from TRBV9 and TRBJ1-2; D unclear. Germline loops: CDR1 SGDLS, CDR2 YYNGEE. Trimming pared 5 bases from V and 8 bases from J, leaving 10 bases between. CDR3 size: 11 residues. The CDR3 here is CASSAVEGYTF. In DNA, the CDR3 is TGTGCCAGCAGTGCAGTTGAGGGCTACACCTTC.

This chain joins TRBV23-1 and TRBJ2-1, with D hard to call. TRBV23-1 is flagged as an ORF with uncertain function. The V gene lost 0 bases and the J gene lost 7 bases, with 22 bases spanning the gap. The CDR3 extends over 18 amino acids. CDR3: CASSQSAGPYNLSNEQFF. CDR3 DNA: TGCGCCAGCAGTCAATCCGCCGGACCTTATAATCTTAGTAATGAGCAGTTCTTC.

This chain connects TRBV12-5 to TRBJ2-7; 8 bases agree with TRBD1. CDR1 LGHNT and CDR2 FRNRAP come from the germline V gene. With 4 bases clipped from V and 2 bases from J, the junction kept 10 bases outside the gene matches. The CDR3 contains 16 residues. CDR3 nucleotides: TGTGCTAGTGGTTCCTCTGACAGGGGACACACCTACGAGCAGTACTTC. This codes for CASGSSDRGHTYEQYF. Filled out from reference TRBV12-5 and TRBJ2-7, the complete variable domain reads DARVTQTPRHKVTEMGQEVTMRCQPILGHNTVFWYRQTMMQGLELLAYFRNRAPLDDSGMPKDRFSAEMPDATLATLKIQPSEPRDSAVYFCASGSSDRGHTYEQYFGPGTRLTVT.

This chain's CDR3 is CASEGRGTQYF. CDR3 nucleotide sequence: TGTGCCAGCGAGGGCCGAGGTACGCAGTATTTT. The chain is built from TRBV6-6 and TRBJ2-3; maybe TRBD2 (5 bases). V lost 8 bases to trimming and J lost 8 bases, with 11 bases between them. The germline gives CDR1 MNHNY, CDR2 SVGAGI (reference sequence). This CDR3 region has 11 residues.

This clone has a single count. The chain combines TRBV27 with TRBJ1-1; a weak D match, TRBD1 (5 bases). The CDR3 contains 14 residues. The germline V gene encodes CDR1 MNHEY and CDR2 SMNVEV (reference sequence). The V and J ends lost 5 bases and 3 bases respectively, with 13 bases between them. CDR3 in DNA: TGTGCCAGCAGTCCGCAGGGTACGTACACTGAAGCTTTCTTT. Protein: CASSPQGTYTEAFF.

V and J are TRBV7-9 and TRBJ2-6; D not certain. Germline-derived CDR1 and CDR2 are SEHNR and FQNEAQ (reference sequence). Trimming cost V 2 bases and J 0 bases, with 5 bases left between them. The CDR3 runs to 15 residues. CDR3 sequence reads: CASSLRVSGANVLTF. The CDR3 bases are TGTGCCAGCAGCTTAAGGGTCTCTGGGGCCAACGTCCTGACTTTC.

V is TRBV15 and J is TRBJ2-7, with D possibly being TRBD1 (6 bases). Trimming cost V 4 bases and J 4 bases, with 11 bases left between them. The CDR3 covers 13 residues. From germline, CDR1 is LNHNV and CDR2 YYDKDF (reference sequence). The DNA of the CDR3 is TGTGCCACCAGCACAGGACAGAAATACGAGCAGTACTTC. It yields the protein CATSTGQKYEQYF.

The chain carries TRBV28 and TRBJ1-5, with D possibly being TRBD1 (5 bases). The length of the CDR3 is 15 residues. V was trimmed by 3 bases and J by 10 bases, leaving 19 bases between them. From germline, CDR1 is MDHEN and CDR2 SYDVKM. The CDR3 loop is CASSFRWGFQRPQHF. CDR3 bases: TGTGCCAGCAGTTTTCGATGGGGGTTCCAGAGACCCCAGCATTTT.

This rearrangement joins TRBV7-6 to TRBJ2-3, with 7 bases identical to TRBD2. The length of the CDR3 is 15 residues. Germline V gene data show CDR1 as SGHVS and CDR2 as FNYEAQ. The V and J ends lost 5 bases and 3 bases, in that order; junction bases with no gene match: 8. DNA of the CDR3: TGTGCCAGCAGCAGTAGCGGGCCGGGGACAGATACGCAGTATTTT. It is translated as CASSSSGPGTDTQYF.

The V call is TRBV10-1, the J call TRBJ2-7; no reliable D call. CDR1 and CDR2 (germline): WNHNN, SYGVQD (reference sequence). Trimming removed 0 bases at V and 0 bases at J, with 21 bases between. The CDR3 sequence is 19 residues long. CDR3 loop: CASSESRVGPRQSSYEQYF. CDR3 coding DNA: TGCGCCAGCAGTGAGTCTCGTGTCGGACCCCGCCAAAGCTCCTACGAGCAGTACTTC.

The chain employs TRBV27 and TRBJ2-5; D call uncertain. V lost 9 bases to trimming and J lost 7 bases, with 24 bases between them. Germline CDR1 reads MNHEY; CDR2 reads SMNVEV (reference sequence). The CDR3 is 15 residues long. The CDR3 DNA reads TGTGCCAGAGGTGACGAAGGACGCGCGAATGGGACCCAGTACTTC. It translates to CARGDEGRANGTQYF.